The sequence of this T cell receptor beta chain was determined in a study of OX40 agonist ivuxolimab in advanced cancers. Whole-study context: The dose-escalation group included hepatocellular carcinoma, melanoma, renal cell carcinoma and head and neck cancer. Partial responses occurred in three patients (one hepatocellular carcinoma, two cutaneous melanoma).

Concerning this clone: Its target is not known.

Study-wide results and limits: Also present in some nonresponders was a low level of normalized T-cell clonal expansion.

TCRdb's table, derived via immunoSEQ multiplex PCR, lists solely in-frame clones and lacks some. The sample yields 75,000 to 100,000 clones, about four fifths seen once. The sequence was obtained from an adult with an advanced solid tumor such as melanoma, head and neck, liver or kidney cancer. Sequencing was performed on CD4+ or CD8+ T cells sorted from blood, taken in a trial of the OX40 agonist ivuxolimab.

As DNA, the CDR3 is TGTGCCAGCAGCGACGCCGGGACTAGCGAGACGCAGTATTTT. This codes for CASSDAGTSETQYF. The chain has TRBV9 and TRBJ2-3; 10 bases line up with TRBD2. The CDR3 loop spans 14 amino acids. V lost 3 bases and J lost 9; bases outside the gene matches: 7. The germline V gene has CDR1 SGDLS and CDR2 YYNGEE.